This T cell receptor (beta chain) was recorded in a study of memory CD4+ T cells and cytomegalovirus serostatus. The protocol was immunoSEQ multiplex PCR, while the TCRdb copy is restricted to in-frame clones and leaves out a portion. The sample carries under 50,000 clones, over 60% recorded once. Details on this clone: What it recognizes is unknown.

Trimming cost V 0 bases and J 4 bases, with 7 bases left between them. CDR1 is MNHNY and CDR2 is SVGAGI in the germline V gene (reference sequence). The CDR3 extends over 14 amino acids. The sort gate was single viable CD3+CD4+CD8-CD45RO+ cells for memory CD4+ T cells. Positive selection with CD4 microbeads enriched total CD4+ T cells. Study findings and constraints: A US-trained random forest predicted CMV serostatus with median AUC around 0.92. Of under 200 reported CMV TCRbeta sequences, under 70 were found in memory CD4+ repertoires.

The gene calls are TRBV6-6 and TRBJ1-5, with no clear D. Sequencing used memory CD4+ T cells from blood. The receptor's source is an adult in good health and CMV-seronegative. As DNA, the CDR3 is TGTGCCAGCAGTTACTCCCTAACAAATCAGCCCCAGCATTTT. Encoded protein: CASSYSLTNQPQHF.